This T cell receptor (beta chain) comes out of a study of Graves' ophthalmopathy and Graves' hyperthyroidism. Findings and caveats of the study: Blood repertoires reportedly contained most expanded thyroid clonotypes above 0.001 frequency. Sensitivity reached 55% to 71% and specificity about 72% when the model predicted ophthalmopathy progression. Researchers report that a 13-signature model separated ophthalmopathy from stable hyperthyroidism, posting roughly 90% sensitivity and more than 70% specificity.

Amplified TCR beta CDR3 regions were obtained using RNA transcripts as template. In the first round, RT-PCR was carried out with HTBI primers, and a multiplex PCR formed the second round. One entry per CDR3 protein results from TCRdb running MiXCR on the multiplex PCR reads. The table shows under 350,000 distinct CDR3 sequences, with roughly 17% occurring only once. This clonotype was counted at least ten times. Antigen: not known. The germline V gene has CDR1 KGHDR and CDR2 SFDVKD. This CDR3 has 14 residues. V was shortened by 3 bases and J by 2 bases, with 9 bases between the two germline ends. The chain combines TRBV24-1 with TRBJ2-5; D tentatively fits TRBD1 or TRBD2 (5 bases each). This sequence originates from an adult man with Graves' ophthalmopathy. The material sequenced was peripheral blood. CDR3 sequence (DNA): TGTGCCACCAGTGATGTGGGACGACAAGAGACCCAGTACTTC. Encoded protein: CATSDVGRQETQYF.